This TCR beta chain is drawn from a study of blood T cell repertoires in COVID-19. Study at large: Sample material is recorded as cDNA or gDNA derived from T cells, B-cell-depleted T cells, or PBMCs.

Per the original data handling: Amplification with reference gene primers provided the estimates of nucleated cell counts. Only in-frame clones appear in the TCRdb table, and some are missing; sequencing was by immunoSEQ multiplex PCR. The DNA gave D and trimming, while V, J and clone size come from that table. The top ten clones hold 11% of a sample with about 280,000 clones, about 90% of them seen once. Patients from Seattle were sampled longitudinally, starting during active infection. Germline CDR1 is SEHNR and CDR2 is FQNEAQ (reference sequence). The CDR3 is made up of 16 amino acids. V trimming: 4 bases; J trimming: 5 bases; junction bases outside the gene matches: 10.

This TCR was sampled from a woman in her 30s with COVID-19, enrolled during active disease. Sequences were obtained from peripheral blood. The chain is built from TRBV7-9 and TRBJ2-3; TRBD2 aligns across 9 bases. The CDR3 sequence: CASSSLSGGGEDTQYF. Written as DNA, the CDR3 is TGTGCCAGCAGCTCCCTTAGCGGGGGAGGGGAAGATACGCAGTATTTT. Combining the CDR3 with reference TRBV7-9 and TRBJ2-3 gives the whole variable domain DTGVSQNPRHKITKRGQNVTFRCDPISEHNRLYWYRQTLGQGPEFLTYFQNEAQLEKSRLLSDRFSAERPKGSFSTLEIQRTEQGDSAMYLCASSSLSGGGEDTQYFGPGTRLTVL.